The 26 T cell receptor beta chains below were found in one sample sequenced in a study of T cells in Graves' hyperthyroidism and ophthalmopathy. Using RNA transcripts as the source, TCR beta CDR3 regions were amplified. The HTBI primer set drove a first-round RT-PCR of the TCR CDR3. One entry per CDR3 protein results from TCRdb running MiXCR on the multiplex PCR reads. Counted here are 240,000 or so distinct CDR3 sequences, about 15% occurring once; the ten biggest clones make up 28%. Sequencing used blood. Source of these receptors: a woman aged 18-30 years with Graves' ophthalmopathy.

This clonotype was counted at least ten times. The chain couples TRBV3-1 to TRBJ2-7; the match to TRBD2 covers 7 bases. The CDR3 runs 17 residues. V was pared by 3 bases and J by 0 bases, with 11 bases of the junction left unmatched. The germline V gene encodes CDR1 LGHDT and CDR2 YNNKEL (reference sequence). The CDR3 coding sequence is TGTGCCAGCAGCCACAACTGGGGAGGGAGTAGCTCCTACGAGCAGTACTTC. This translates into CASSHNWGGSSSYEQYF.

This clonotype came up many times. This chain links TRBV5-6 with TRBJ2-1; no firm D call. Germline CDR1 SGHDT, CDR2 YYEEEE. V was pared by 0 bases and J by 0 bases, with 7 bases between. The CDR3 extends over 15 amino acids. The CDR3 nucleotides read TGTGCCAGCAGCTTGGCCCTGAGCTCCTACAATGAGCAGTTCTTC. This gives the protein CASSLALSSYNEQFF.

This clonotype was picked up many times. The chain uses TRBV28 and TRBJ2-7; no definite D call. The germline CDR1 and CDR2 sequences are MDHEN and SYDVKM. The CDR3 sequence is 14 residues long. V shed 6 bases and J shed 6 bases, with 18 bases lying between them. In DNA, the CDR3 is TGTGCCAGCAGGTTAGGACCCCGGGCCGGCGAGCAGTACTTC. Translated, it gives CASRLGPRAGEQYF. The whole variable domain, filled in from reference TRBV28 and TRBJ2-7, reads DVKVTQSSRYLVKRTGEKVFLECVQDMDHENMFWYRQDPGLGLRLIYFSYDVKMKEKGDIPEGYSVSREKKERFSLILESASTNQTSMYLCASRLGPRAGEQYFGPGTRLTVT.

This clonotype occurred a few times. V and J are TRBV13 and TRBJ2-3; 9 nucleotides align to TRBD2. Germline V gene sequence: CDR1 PRHDT, CDR2 FYEKMQ (reference sequence). Trimming at V came to 7 bases and at J to 5 bases, leaving 16 bases not matched to a gene. The CDR3 is 17 amino acids. CDR3: CASTGIAGARSRDTQYF. DNA of the CDR3: TGTGCCAGCACAGGGATAGCGGGGGCCCGGAGTAGAGATACGCAGTATTTT.

This clonotype was picked up many times. The chain joins TRBV6-1 to TRBJ1-5, with D uncertain. Germline values: CDR1 MNHNS, CDR2 SASEGT. Trimming removed 2 bases from V and 2 bases from J, with 4 bases in between. The CDR3 contains 13 residues. This CDR3 reads CASSERGNQPQHF. CDR3 sequence (DNA): TGTGCCAGCAGTGAAAGGGGCAATCAGCCCCAGCATTTT.

This clonotype has a count of ten or more. The rearrangement uses TRBV7-9 and TRBJ2-2; the match to TRBD2 covers 7 bases. V lost 2 bases, J lost 0 bases, and 3 bases stayed unmatched. There are 16 residues in the CDR3. Per germline, CDR1 SEHNR and CDR2 FQNEAQ (reference sequence). The CDR3 loop reads CASSLLGGTNTGELFF. The CDR3, as DNA: TGTGCCAGCAGCTTACTCGGGGGGACGAACACCGGGGAGCTGTTTTTT.

The J gene is TRBJ2-7, the V gene TRBV11-2; D is undetermined. The germline V and J ends were trimmed by 0 bases and 4 bases, with 7 bases remaining between them. Germline CDR1 SGHAT, CDR2 FQNNGV. CDR3 size: 13 residues. The CDR3 region is CASSLEAVYEQYF. The CDR3 coding sequence is TGTGCCAGCAGCTTAGAGGCGGTTTACGAGCAGTACTTC.

Ten or more counts support this clonotype. This chain joins TRBV6-1 and TRBJ2-5, with a tentative D call TRBD2 (6 bases). CDR1 MNHNS and CDR2 SASEGT come from the germline V gene. Trimming pared 3 bases from V and 2 bases from J, leaving 13 bases between. The length of the CDR3 is 15 residues. CDR3 protein: CASSELVAGQETQYF. For the CDR3, the DNA is TGTGCCAGCAGTGAGTTAGTTGCGGGGCAAGAGACCCAGTACTTC.

This clonotype was picked up a small number of times. A read error may explain this, as a much larger clone is one base away. The rearrangement links TRBV28 to TRBJ2-7; D gene uncertain. This CDR3 is built from 12 residues. Germline CDR1 MDHEN, CDR2 SYDVKM. Here the CDR3 reads CTSSRPAYEQYF. The CDR3 region has the DNA TGTACCAGCAGTCGACCAGCGTACGAGCAGTACTTC.

This clonotype has a count of ten or more. The V and J genes are TRBV18 and TRBJ1-6; D gene uncertain. This CDR3 has 16 residues. Per germline, CDR1 KGHSH and CDR2 LQKENI. Between the trimmed V and J ends, which lost 3 bases and 0 bases, there was a span of 9 bases. CDR3 sequence reads: CASSPTISSYNSPLHF. CDR3 in DNA: TGTGCCAGCTCACCCACAATTAGCTCCTATAATTCACCCCTCCACTTT.

This clonotype was recorded at least ten times. The chain carries TRBV12-3 or TRBV12-4 and TRBJ2-7; D is ambiguous. The CDR3 consists of 12 residues. The V gene lost 11 bases and the J gene lost 3 bases, with 14 bases spanning the gap. The CDR3 DNA follows: TGTGCCGGCCGGAACTGGGTCTACGAGCAGTACTTC. This gives the protein CAGRNWVYEQYF.

This clonotype was found many times. The rearrangement uses TRBV2 and TRBJ2-3; unclear D gene. Germline V gene sequence: CDR1 SNHLY, CDR2 FYNNEI. Deletions cut 6 bases from V and 10 bases from J, with 23 bases between. CDR3 size: 15 residues. CDR3 loop: CASRTRTPVRLSQYF. The CDR3 DNA follows: TGTGCCAGCAGGACCCGGACCCCTGTTAGGTTGTCGCAGTATTTT. Variable domain in full (rest from reference TRBV2 and TRBJ2-3): EPEVTQTPSHQVTQMGQEVILRCVPISNHLYFYWYRQILGQKVEFLVSFYNNEISEKSEIFDDQFSVERPDGSNFTLKIRSTKLEDSAMYFCASRTRTPVRLSQYFGPGTRLTVL.

This clonotype was recorded many times. The rearrangement uses TRBV15 and TRBJ2-3; perhaps TRBD2 as D (6 bases). Germline CDR1 LNHNV, CDR2 YYDKDF (reference sequence). The CDR3 is 18 residues long. V was clipped by 9 bases and J by 0 bases, with 25 bases between them. The CDR3 sequence is CATGPGAISGSSTDTQYF. CDR3 bases: TGTGCCACTGGCCCCGGGGCCATTAGCGGCTCTAGCACAGATACGCAGTATTTT.

This clonotype has at least ten counts. The V call is TRBV27, the J call TRBJ2-5, with 7 nucleotides matching TRBD2. CDR1 MNHEY and CDR2 SMNVEV come from the germline V gene (reference sequence). The J segment lost 4 bases and the V segment lost 8 bases, leaving 7 bases of the junction unmatched. This CDR3 has 13 residues. CDR3 sequence (DNA): TGTGCCAGCGCCCGAAGCGGGACAGAGACCCAGTACTTC. Protein sequence: CASARSGTETQYF.

This clonotype appeared a few times. V is TRBV7-2 and J is TRBJ2-2, with D possibly being TRBD1 (6 bases). This CDR3 is built from 17 residues. V was shortened by 5 bases and J by 0 bases, with 16 bases between the two germline ends. The germline gives CDR1 SGHTA, CDR2 FQGNSA. The CDR3 reads CASSTHAQGSNTGELFF. DNA of the CDR3: TGTGCCAGCAGCACCCACGCGCAGGGGTCGAACACCGGGGAGCTGTTTTTT.

There are many counts of this clonotype. The chain links TRBV4-1 to TRBJ2-7, with a weak D call TRBD1 (5 bases). Trimming removed 2 bases from V and 5 bases from J, with 13 bases in between. The CDR3 extends over 14 amino acids. In germline, CDR1 is MGHRA, CDR2 YSYEKL. The CDR3 DNA is TGCGCCAGCAGCCAAATCGGCAGGGTACACGAGCAGTACTTC. Protein sequence: CASSQIGRVHEQYF.

There are many counts of this clonotype. The rearrangement links TRBV2 to TRBJ1-3; 9 bases align to TRBD1. The junction had 5 bases not matched to a gene; V was cut back by 4 bases and J by 4 bases. CDR3 size: 15 residues. Germline lookup yields CDR1 SNHLY and CDR2 FYNNEI. CDR3 sequence: CASSAGTGLGNTIYF. The CDR3 DNA sequence: TGTGCCAGCAGTGCCGGGACAGGGTTGGGAAACACCATATATTTT.

This clonotype was detected many times. This rearrangement joins TRBV11-2 to TRBJ2-6; D ambiguous. CDR3 length: 14 residues. The V end lost 2 bases, the J end lost 7 bases, and 9 bases lay between the germline ends. CDR1 and CDR2 (germline): SGHAT, FQNNGV. For the CDR3, the DNA is TGTGCCAGCAGCTTACTGCTGAGTGCCAACGTCCTGACTTTC. Protein sequence: CASSLLLSANVLTF.

In its sample, this clonotype was seen many times. V usage is TRBV7-2 and J usage is TRBJ2-5; possibly TRBD2 for D (5 bases). Germline V gene data show CDR1 as SGHTA and CDR2 as FQGNSA. Between the trimmed V and J ends, which lost 2 bases and 3 bases, there was a span of 10 bases. This CDR3 region has 14 residues. The CDR3 DNA reads as TGTGCCAGCAGCTTATTCCCCGGGGAAGAGACCCAGTACTTC. This translates into CASSLFPGEETQYF.

Ten or more counts support this clonotype. The V gene is TRBV4-1, the J gene TRBJ1-2, with 9 bases that match TRBD1. CDR1 MGHRA and CDR2 YSYEKL come from the germline V gene. The CDR3 loop spans 16 amino acids. Trimming at V came to 1 base and at J to 6 bases, leaving 9 bases not matched to a gene. Written as DNA, the CDR3 is TGCGCCAGCAGCCAAGTCCAAGCCGGGACAGGGCATGGCTACACCTTC. It specifies CASSQVQAGTGHGYTF.

This clonotype was counted many times. V usage is TRBV20-1 and J usage is TRBJ1-2; 7 bases agree with TRBD1. J gave up 0 bases and V 1 base, and 8 bases lay outside the gene matches. The CDR3 sequence is 16 residues long. CDR1 and CDR2 (germline): DFQATT, SNEGSKA (reference sequence). The CDR3 here is CSARALGQATNYGYTF. Written as DNA, the CDR3 is TGCAGTGCTAGAGCGCTTGGACAGGCAACTAACTATGGCTACACCTTC.

This clonotype has a count of ten or more. The chain uses TRBV30 and TRBJ2-1; D might be TRBD1 (6 bases). The CDR3 length is 15 residues. With 5 bases removed from V and 3 bases from J, the gap between germline ends came to 17 bases. Germline CDR1 GTSNPN, CDR2 SVGIG (reference sequence). CDR3 sequence reads: CAWSQGQSIYNEQFF. The DNA for the CDR3 is TGTGCCTGGTCCCAGGGGCAGTCGATCTACAATGAGCAGTTCTTC.

Ten or more counts support this clonotype. The chain links TRBV7-9 to TRBJ2-3; 10 bases agree with TRBD2. The CDR3 is made up of 18 amino acids. Unmatched junction bases numbered 18, after V lost 6 bases and J lost 6 bases. Germline CDR1 and CDR2: SEHNR and FQNEAQ (reference sequence). The CDR3 is CASRGRALAGGPPDTQYF. The CDR3 nucleotides read TGTGCCAGCAGGGGCAGGGCCTTAGCGGGGGGCCCTCCGGATACGCAGTATTTT.

The table lists this clonotype with many counts. The chain couples TRBV5-1 to TRBJ1-1; D is possibly TRBD1 (6 bases). The germline V gene encodes CDR1 SGHRS and CDR2 YFSETQ. The CDR3 totals 14 residues. Trimming removed 1 base from V and 5 bases from J, with 12 bases in between. This CDR3 reads CASSLRQQGTEAFF. The CDR3 DNA reads as TGCGCCAGCAGCTTGCGTCAGCAGGGGACTGAAGCTTTCTTT.

This clonotype was detected a few times. The V gene is TRBV19, the J gene TRBJ1-5, with TRBD1 matching over 7 bases. The V gene end was trimmed by 5 bases and the J gene end by 7 bases; junction bases not matched to a gene: 11. The V gene's germline CDR1 is LNHDA and CDR2 SQIVND (reference sequence). The CDR3 totals 15 residues. Written as DNA, the CDR3 is TGTGCCAGTAGTGTTTACAGGGGCCCTGGGCAGCCCCAGCATTTT. Residues: CASSVYRGPGQPQHF.

A note on this clonotype: A read error is possible here, since a much larger clone lies one base away. The V gene is TRBV12-3 or TRBV12-4, the J gene TRBJ1-1; weak D call: TRBD1 (5 bases). This CDR3 comprises 13 residues. Trimming took 5 bases from V and 0 from J, leaving 7 bases between them. CDR3 nucleotide sequence: TGTGCCAGCAGTGCAGGGATGAACACTGAAGCTTTCTTT. Translating gives CASSAGMNTEAFF.